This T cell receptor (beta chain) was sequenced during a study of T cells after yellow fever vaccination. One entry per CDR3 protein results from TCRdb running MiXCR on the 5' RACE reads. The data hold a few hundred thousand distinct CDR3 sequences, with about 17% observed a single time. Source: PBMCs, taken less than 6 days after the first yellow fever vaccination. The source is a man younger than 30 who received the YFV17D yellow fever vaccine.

This CDR3 reads CASSATGTSGADTQYF. In DNA form, the CDR3 reads TGTGCCAGCAGCGCGACCGGGACTAGCGGGGCAGATACGCAGTATTTT. The genes are TRBV9 and TRBJ2-3; 13 bases fit TRBD2. The CDR3 is 16 amino acids. Germline CDR1 is SGDLS and CDR2 is YYNGEE. V lost 3 bases to trimming and J lost 4 bases; unmatched junction nucleotides: 5.